Below, 30 T cell receptor beta chains from the same sample are listed, as sequenced in a study of cytomegalovirus exposure and HLA in healthy donors. The protocol was immunoSEQ multiplex PCR, while the TCRdb copy is restricted to in-frame clones and leaves out a portion. The table has about 220,000 clones, just over 85% seen once. The source material was PBMCs. The receptors here all came from a young woman in good health and CMV-seronegative.

This rearrangement joins TRBV30 to TRBJ1-4; TRBD1 matches at 9 bases. The germline gives CDR1 GTSNPN, CDR2 SVGIG (reference sequence). The V segment lost 3 bases and the J segment 3 bases; nucleotides outside the gene matches: 5. The CDR3 extends over 15 amino acids. CDR3 protein: CAWRDRGEANEKLFF. CDR3 bases: TGTGCCTGGAGGGACAGGGGAGAAGCTAATGAAAAACTGTTTTTT.

The rearrangement uses TRBV30 and TRBJ2-7; 7 nucleotides agree with TRBD1. Germline V gene data show CDR1 as GTSNPN and CDR2 as SVGIG (reference sequence). V trimming: 1 base; J trimming: 0 bases; junction bases outside the gene matches: 3. The CDR3 runs to 14 residues. The CDR3 DNA reads TGTGCCTGGAGTGCAGGGGGATTCTCCTACGAGCAGTACTTC. It specifies CAWSAGGFSYEQYF. Together with reference TRBV30 and TRBJ2-7, the CDR3 gives the full variable domain: SQTIHQWPATLVQPVGSPLSLECTVEGTSNPNLYWYRQAAGRGLQLLFYSVGIGQISSEVPQNLSASRPQDRQFILSSKKLLLSDSGFYLCAWSAGGFSYEQYFGPGTRLTVT.

In DNA form, the CDR3 reads TGCAGCGTTGTTATAGCTGGGAACACTGAAGCTTTCTTT. Protein: CSVVIAGNTEAFF. V is TRBV29-1 and J is TRBJ1-1; D gene uncertain. Trimming removed 4 bases at V and 1 base at J, with 10 bases between. CDR1 and CDR2 (germline): SQVTM, ANQGSEA. The CDR3 is 13 amino acids.

This chain links TRBV11-3 with TRBJ2-1; tentative D call: TRBD1 (6 bases). Germline CDR1 reads SGHNT; CDR2 reads YENEEA. The V gene lost 5 bases and the J gene lost 7 bases, with 9 bases spanning the gap. The CDR3 has 12 residues. This CDR3 reads CASSIRGNEQFF. DNA for the CDR3: TGTGCCAGCAGCATCAGGGGAAATGAGCAGTTCTTC.

The V and J genes are TRBV2 and TRBJ1-4; a weak D match, TRBD1 (6 bases). Germline CDR1 reads SNHLY; CDR2 reads FYNNEI. The CDR3 consists of 14 residues. The ends were cut back, 8 bases at V and 6 bases at J, with 16 bases in the middle. The CDR3 is CASRQGRGDEKLFF. In DNA form, the CDR3 reads TGTGCCAGCCGGCAGGGGAGAGGCGATGAAAAACTGTTTTTT.

The chain couples TRBV7-3 to TRBJ1-3; D is unresolved. The V and J ends lost 5 bases and 4 bases respectively, with 9 bases between them. CDR1 and CDR2 from the germline V gene are SGHTA and FQGTGA. This CDR3 is built from 13 residues. CDR3 nucleotide sequence: TGTGCCAGCAGCAGCCGACACGGAAACACCATATATTTT. Residues: CASSSRHGNTIYF.

V and J are TRBV4-1 and TRBJ2-3, with D perhaps TRBD2 (6 bases). V was pared by 3 bases and J by 1 base, with 14 bases between. The CDR3 runs to 16 residues. Germline loops: CDR1 MGHRA, CDR2 YSYEKL. DNA for the CDR3: TGCGCCAGCAGCCAGCTCCCGGGACTGCGCACAGATACGCAGTATTTT. It specifies CASSQLPGLRTDTQYF.

V usage is TRBV4-1 and J usage is TRBJ2-2; TRBD1 is a possible D gene (6 bases). The CDR3 loop spans 15 amino acids. With 7 bases removed from V and 5 bases from J, the gap between germline ends came to 17 bases. Germline V gene lookup returns CDR1 MGHRA and CDR2 YSYEKL. The chain's CDR3 is CASKRTESRTGELFF. CDR3 DNA sequence: TGCGCCAGCAAGAGGACAGAAAGCAGGACCGGGGAGCTGTTTTTT.

The chain employs TRBV28 and TRBJ1-2; tentatively, D is TRBD1 (5 bases). The length of the CDR3 is 17 residues. Trimming left V 8 bases short and J 1 base short, with 23 bases between. CDR1 and CDR2 (germline): MDHEN, SYDVKM. The CDR3 DNA reads as TGTGCCAGCGGATCGGGGGGACTCACGGGGCTTAACTATGGCTACACCTTC. Translating gives CASGSGGLTGLNYGYTF.

The chain recombines TRBV9 with TRBJ1-1; 9 bases map to TRBD1. Germline CDR1 reads SGDLS; CDR2 reads YYNGEE. Germline trimming cut 4 bases from V and 3 bases from J; bases unmatched to any gene: 10. The length of the CDR3 is 16 residues. CDR3 DNA sequence: TGTGCCAGCAGCCCGTGGACAGGGGCGAGATACACTGAAGCTTTCTTT. Amino acid sequence: CASSPWTGARYTEAFF. The whole variable domain, remainder taken from reference TRBV9 and TRBJ1-1, is DSGVTQTPKHLITATGQRVTLRCSPRSGDLSVYWYQQSLDQGLQFLIQYYNGEERAKGNILERFSAQQFPDLHSELNLSSLELGDSALYFCASSPWTGARYTEAFFGQGTRLTVV.

This chain uses TRBV4-1 with TRBJ2-1, with 7 bases identical to TRBD2. The V gene end was trimmed by 0 bases and the J gene end by 2 bases; junction bases not matched to a gene: 7. The CDR3 is 17 amino acids. CDR1 is MGHRA and CDR2 is YSYEKL in the germline V gene. CDR3 sequence: CASSQEGAGLTYNEQFF. The CDR3 DNA follows: TGCGCCAGCAGCCAAGAAGGAGCGGGGCTTACCTACAATGAGCAGTTCTTC.

The chain joins TRBV7-6 to TRBJ2-1; 8 nucleotides match TRBD1. Trimming at V came to 7 bases and at J to 5 bases, leaving 13 bases not matched to a gene. Germline V gene lookup returns CDR1 SGHVS and CDR2 FNYEAQ. This CDR3 has 16 amino acids. As DNA, the CDR3 is TGTGCCAGCATCCCGGGTTGGGGACAGGAGAACAATGAGCAGTTCTTC. Its translation is CASIPGWGQENNEQFF.

The chain uses TRBV29-1 and TRBJ2-7, with TRBD2 matching 11 bases. Germline assignment: CDR1 SQVTM and CDR2 ANQGSEA. The ends lost 6 bases at V and 2 bases at J; junction bases unmatched: 3. The CDR3 runs to 13 residues. CDR3 coding DNA: TGCAGCGTGGCACTAGCGGGAGCCTACGAGCAGTACTTC. It encodes CSVALAGAYEQYF.

The chain has TRBV7-9 and TRBJ2-2; D uncertain. This CDR3 contains 14 residues. The germline CDR1 and CDR2 sequences are SEHNR and FQNEAQ (reference sequence). V gave up 4 bases and J gave up 0 bases, with 6 bases separating them. In DNA, the CDR3 is TGTGCCAGCAGCTCGAGAGCGAACACCGGGGAGCTGTTTTTT. Protein product: CASSSRANTGELFF.

This sequence joins TRBV4-3 and TRBJ1-2, with D hard to call. The CDR3 sequence is 16 residues long. V was shortened by 0 bases and J by 8 bases, with 19 bases between the two germline ends. The germline CDR1 and CDR2 sequences are LGHNA and YSLEER. The CDR3 DNA is TGCGCCAGCAGCCAAGACCTGAGCTGGGAGTTTAGGGGCTACACCTTC. The encoded protein is CASSQDLSWEFRGYTF.

This clone occurred once. The chain combines TRBV5-4 with TRBJ2-7, with D possibly TRBD2 on 5 matching bases. Per the germline V gene, CDR1 is SGHNT and CDR2 is YYREEE (reference sequence). This CDR3 contains 17 residues. The V end was cut by 0 bases, the J end by 0 bases, with 16 bases between. The CDR3 here is CASSLEVGPGGSYEQYF. In nucleotides, the CDR3 is TGTGCCAGCAGCTTGGAGGTTGGGCCAGGAGGCTCCTACGAGCAGTACTTC.

The V call is TRBV4-3, the J call TRBJ2-3, with D uncertain. Per the germline V gene, CDR1 is LGHNA and CDR2 is YSLEER. V was pared by 1 base and J by 2 bases, with 10 bases between. This CDR3 has 15 amino acids. The CDR3 here is CASSQAEPPTDTQYF. The CDR3 region has the DNA TGCGCCAGCAGCCAAGCAGAACCCCCCACAGATACGCAGTATTTT.

The chain is built from TRBV2 and TRBJ1-1; D is perhaps TRBD1 (5 bases). From germline, CDR1 is SNHLY and CDR2 FYNNEI. CDR3 length: 14 residues. V lost 8 bases, J lost 1 base, and 14 bases lay in between. CDR3 sequence reads: CASGRQQRNTEAFF. The CDR3 DNA follows: TGTGCCAGCGGCAGACAGCAGAGGAACACTGAAGCTTTCTTT.

This chain uses TRBV4-1 with TRBJ1-4, with 9 bases aligning to TRBD1. The CDR3 is made up of 14 amino acids. Germline lookup yields CDR1 MGHRA and CDR2 YSYEKL. Trimming took 4 bases from V and 6 from J; bases not matched to a gene: 3. The CDR3 region is CASSRWDRDEKLFF. CDR3 nucleotide sequence: TGCGCCAGCAGCCGATGGGACAGGGATGAAAAACTGTTTTTT.

The gene calls are TRBV5-8 and TRBJ2-3, with 11 bases fitting TRBD1. With 4 bases clipped from V and 6 bases from J, the junction kept 7 bases outside the gene matches. The CDR3 runs to 15 residues. The germline CDR1 and CDR2 sequences are SGHTS and YDEGEE. CDR3 amino acids: CASSLLGQGVDTQYF. CDR3 bases: TGTGCCAGCAGCCTCCTGGGACAGGGGGTCGATACGCAGTATTTT.

This chain links TRBV6-1 with TRBJ2-7; TRBD2 might be the D (6 bases). Germline CDR1 is MNHNS and CDR2 is SASEGT. The CDR3 length is 12 residues. V was clipped by 7 bases and J by 3 bases, with 10 bases between them. This CDR3 reads CASTGGFYEQYF. The CDR3 DNA reads TGTGCCAGCACTGGGGGGTTCTACGAGCAGTACTTC.

V is TRBV15 and J is TRBJ2-1, with 8 bases lining up with TRBD2. Germline CDR1 LNHNV, CDR2 YYDKDF (reference sequence). This CDR3 is built from 18 residues. The trim removed 0 bases at V and 2 bases at J, leaving 9 bases unmatched. The CDR3 bases are TGTGCCACCAGCAGAGATCTACTAGCGGTGCTTCCCTACAATGAGCAGTTCTTC. Encoded protein: CATSRDLLAVLPYNEQFF.

This clone was found once. This chain joins TRBV28 and TRBJ2-2, with D possibly being TRBD2 (5 bases). Germline CDR1 and CDR2: MDHEN and SYDVKM. CDR3 length: 14 residues. V was shortened by 6 bases and J by 0 bases, with 8 bases between the two germline ends. This CDR3 is CASRGGSNTGELFF. Written as DNA, the CDR3 is TGTGCCAGCAGAGGAGGATCGAACACCGGGGAGCTGTTTTTT. Full variable domain (rest looked up from reference TRBV28 and TRBJ2-2): DVKVTQSSRYLVKRTGEKVFLECVQDMDHENMFWYRQDPGLGLRLIYFSYDVKMKEKGDIPEGYSVSREKKERFSLILESASTNQTSMYLCASRGGSNTGELFFGEGSRLTVL.

There are a few counts of this clone. Here the CDR3 DNA reads TGTGCCAGCAGCGTCCGGGGGCAGGGGGCTGAAGCTTTCTTT. This translates into CASSVRGQGAEAFF. This rearrangement joins TRBV7-2 to TRBJ1-1; 7 bases align to TRBD1. This CDR3 region has 14 residues. The germline CDR1 and CDR2 sequences are SGHTA and FQGNSA. Losses at the gene ends were 5 bases for V and 6 bases for J; bases not matched to a gene: 9. Variable domain in full (rest from reference TRBV7-2 and TRBJ1-1): GAGVSQSPSNKVTEKGKDVELRCDPISGHTALYWYRQSLGQGLEFLIYFQGNSAPDKSGLPSDRFSAERTGGSVSTLTIQRTQQEDSAVYLCASSVRGQGAEAFFGQGTRLTVV.

The table lists this clone with a count of one. The CDR3 nucleotides are TGTGCCAGCAGTTACTCGGCGGCGGGAGGGCCGTACGAGCAGTACTTC. It translates to CASSYSAAGGPYEQYF. This chain connects TRBV6-5 to TRBJ2-7, with 9 bases identical to TRBD2. CDR1 and CDR2 from the germline V gene are MNHEY and SVGAGI. The junction had 7 bases not matched to a gene; V was cut back by 0 bases and J by 4 bases. The CDR3 is 16 residues long.

This rearrangement joins TRBV9 to TRBJ2-1; TRBD2 is a possible D gene (6 bases). The CDR3 has 16 residues. Germline loops: CDR1 SGDLS, CDR2 YYNGEE. V lost 0 bases and J lost 0, with 10 bases in between. CDR3 region: CASSVGTTSSYNEQFF. CDR3 DNA sequence: TGTGCCAGCAGCGTAGGGACTACCAGCTCCTACAATGAGCAGTTCTTC.

The rearrangement uses TRBV7-8 and TRBJ2-7, with 10 bases matching TRBD2. CDR3 length: 16 residues. J lost 2 bases, V lost 5 bases, and 9 bases had no gene match. Germline V gene data show CDR1 as SGHVS and CDR2 as FQNEAQ. The DNA of the CDR3 is TGTGCCAGCAGCCCCGGTCCTAGCGGGAGTACCTACGAGCAGTACTTC. Translated: CASSPGPSGSTYEQYF. The full variable domain, in which reference TRBV7-8 and TRBJ2-7 provide the parts outside the CDR3, is GAGVSQSPRYKVAKRGQDVALRCDPISGHVSLFWYQQALGQGPEFLTYFQNEAQLDKSGLPSDRFFAERPEGSVSTLKIQRTQQEDSAVYLCASSPGPSGSTYEQYFGPGTRLTVT.

The chain is built from TRBV18 and TRBJ1-5; perhaps TRBD1 as D (5 bases). The germline CDR1 and CDR2 sequences are KGHSH and LQKENI. The CDR3 contains 14 residues. The germline V and J ends were trimmed by 2 bases and 2 bases, with 7 bases remaining between them. The CDR3 spells CASSPLQGNQPQHF. The CDR3 nucleotides are TGTGCCAGCTCACCATTACAGGGCAATCAGCCCCAGCATTTT.

The chain couples TRBV4-1 to TRBJ2-5; D perhaps matches TRBD1 (6 bases). CDR1 is MGHRA and CDR2 is YSYEKL in the germline V gene. This CDR3 region has 16 residues. V shed 4 bases and J shed 7 bases, with 22 bases lying between them. The CDR3 region is CASSRYRAADRGTQYF. In DNA form, the CDR3 reads TGCGCCAGCAGCCGCTACAGGGCTGCGGATCGAGGGACCCAGTACTTC.

This sequence joins TRBV5-6 and TRBJ2-5; 9 bases align to TRBD2. J lost 5 bases, V lost 2 bases, and 13 bases had no gene match. This CDR3 comprises 17 residues. From germline, CDR1 is SGHDT and CDR2 YYEEEE. The CDR3 region is CASSFLAGGLFSETQYF. CDR3 sequence (DNA): TGTGCCAGCAGCTTCCTCGCGGGAGGGCTCTTCAGTGAGACCCAGTACTTC. The variable domain in full, completed from reference TRBV5-6 and TRBJ2-5, reads DAGVTQSPTHLIKTRGQQVTLRCSPKSGHDTVSWYQQALGQGPQFIFQYYEEEERQRGNFPDRFSGHQFPNYSSELNVNALLLGDSALYLCASSFLAGGLFSETQYFGPGTRLLVL.